The 16 T cell receptor beta chains given below trace back to one sample, sequenced in a study of CD8 T cells in ankylosing spondylitis. TCRdb re-analysed the 5' RACE reads in MiXCR, keeping a single row per CDR3 protein. The sample carries roughly 240,000 distinct CDR3 sequences, roughly 8% recorded once. What was sequenced was blood, either unsorted or a sorted T cell fraction (not recorded which). The receptors stem from a female donor with ankylosing spondylitis or in good health (not recorded which).

This clonotype has at least ten counts. This chain links TRBV7-8 with TRBJ1-1; unclear D gene. Trimming removed 0 bases at V and 0 bases at J, with 8 bases between. The V gene's germline CDR1 is SGHVS and CDR2 FQNEAQ. This CDR3 is 15 amino acids long. CDR3 DNA: TGTGCCAGCAGCTTAGCGAACAGATTGAACACTGAAGCTTTCTTT. Its protein is CASSLANRLNTEAFF.

There are a few counts of this clonotype. The CDR3 bases are TGTGCCAGCAGCTCTAGCGGGATACTAGATGAGCAGTTCTTC. Translated: CASSSSGILDEQFF. The rearrangement links TRBV7-3 to TRBJ2-1, with 9 bases matching TRBD2. The V gene end was trimmed by 4 bases and the J gene end by 8 bases; junction bases not matched to a gene: 6. The CDR3 covers 14 residues. Germline lookup yields CDR1 SGHTA and CDR2 FQGTGA. The full variable domain, completed using reference TRBV7-3 and TRBJ2-1, is GAGVSQTPSNKVTEKGKYVELRCDPISGHTALYWYRQSLGQGPEFLIYFQGTGAADDSGLPNDRFFAVRPEGSVSTLKIQRTERGDSAVYLCASSSSGILDEQFFGPGTRLTVL.

V usage is TRBV5-1 and J usage is TRBJ2-7; tentatively, D is TRBD2 (5 bases). The V end was cut by 4 bases, the J end by 6 bases, with 23 bases between. The germline V gene has CDR1 SGHRS and CDR2 YFSETQ. The length of the CDR3 is 16 residues. The CDR3 DNA reads TGCGCCAGCAGCCCTGGGTCAGCGGAGGAGGCCCCCGAGCAGTACTTC. Translation: CASSPGSAEEAPEQYF.

This clonotype was counted many times. The chain carries TRBV4-2 and TRBJ1-3, with TRBD1 matching over 9 bases. The CDR3 is 17 amino acids. CDR1 LGHNA and CDR2 YNFKEQ come from the germline V gene. Trimming removed 0 bases from V and 1 base from J; junction bases left unmatched: 4. CDR3 sequence (DNA): TGTGCCAGCAGCCAAGACGGGGGGACAGGGTCTGGAAACACCATATATTTT. This sequence encodes CASSQDGGTGSGNTIYF.

This clonotype appeared many times. This chain joins TRBV24-1 and TRBJ2-1, with 8 bases fitting TRBD2. The CDR3 is 15 amino acids. J gave up 10 bases and V 6 bases, and 13 bases lay outside the gene matches. The germline gives CDR1 KGHDR, CDR2 SFDVKD. CDR3 sequence: CATSFGRGGVEEQFF. The DNA of the CDR3 is TGTGCCACCAGTTTCGGGAGGGGAGGGGTCGAGGAGCAGTTCTTC.

This clonotype was counted many times. The chain is built from TRBV24-1 and TRBJ1-5; 7 bases line up with TRBD1. This CDR3 spans 14 amino acids. Germline V gene lookup returns CDR1 KGHDR and CDR2 SFDVKD. The trim removed 10 bases at V and 4 bases at J, leaving 9 bases unmatched. The CDR3 loop reads CATRGDRENQPQHF. CDR3 DNA sequence: TGTGCCACAAGAGGTGACAGGGAAAATCAGCCCCAGCATTTT.

This clonotype has a count of ten or more. The V and J genes are TRBV20-1 and TRBJ2-7; possible D gene TRBD1, 7 bases. Trimming removed 6 bases from V and 0 bases from J, with 18 bases in between. Germline V gene data show CDR1 as DFQATT and CDR2 as SNEGSKA (reference sequence). The CDR3 spans 15 residues. CDR3 DNA sequence: TGCAGTGCCATTAAGGCAGGGGGGTTCTCCTACGAGCAGTACTTC. Protein product: CSAIKAGGFSYEQYF.

This clonotype was detected ten times or more. The chain has TRBV9 and TRBJ2-1; 14 bases align to TRBD2. The junction had 5 bases not matched to a gene; V was cut back by 3 bases and J by 6 bases. The germline V gene encodes CDR1 SGDLS and CDR2 YYNGEE. CDR3 length: 16 residues. The DNA for the CDR3 is TGTGCCAGCAGCGACGGGACTAGCGGGAGACCCAATGAGCAGTTCTTC. This sequence encodes CASSDGTSGRPNEQFF.

This clonotype has a count of ten or more. The V and J genes are TRBV28 and TRBJ2-7, with D perhaps matching TRBD2 (5 bases). This CDR3 has 13 amino acids. Per the germline V gene, CDR1 is MDHEN and CDR2 is SYDVKM. The V end was cut by 7 bases, the J end by 2 bases, with 12 bases between. DNA of the CDR3: TGTGCCAGCACGGGGAACAGACCCTACGAGCAGTACTTC. This gives the protein CASTGNRPYEQYF.

The table lists this clonotype with many counts. The chain links TRBV20-1 to TRBJ2-4; tentatively, D is TRBD2 (6 bases). The germline gives CDR1 DFQATT, CDR2 SNEGSKA (reference sequence). V was shortened by 1 base and J by 6 bases, with 16 bases between the two germline ends. The length of the CDR3 is 15 residues. The CDR3 reads CSARVAGLSGNIQYF. CDR3 nucleotides: TGCAGTGCTAGAGTTGCGGGACTTTCTGGAAACATTCAGTACTTC.

The chain has TRBV7-2 and TRBJ2-5; no reliable D call. Trimming left V 1 base short and J 1 base short, with 7 bases between. CDR1 SGHTA and CDR2 FQGNSA come from the germline V gene. This CDR3 spans 14 amino acids. CDR3 sequence: CASSLVPSQETQYF. DNA of the CDR3: TGTGCCAGCAGCTTAGTTCCCTCCCAAGAGACCCAGTACTTC.

In regard to this clonotype: Just one base apart from a much larger clone, this may be a read error. The chain recombines TRBV6-5 with TRBJ2-7, with D perhaps assigned TRBD1 or TRBD2 (5 bases each). CDR3 length: 14 residues. Germline lookup yields CDR1 MNHEY and CDR2 SVGAGI. The CDR3 DNA reads TGTGCCAACAGTTACGGGGCCCCGGGTACCGAGCAGTACTTC. It encodes CANSYGAPGTEQYF.

V usage is TRBV30 and J usage is TRBJ2-1; perhaps TRBD1 as D (6 bases). The CDR3 has 14 residues. V lost 4 bases to trimming and J lost 3 bases, with 13 bases between them. Germline V lookup: CDR1 GTSNPN, CDR2 SVGIG (reference sequence). CDR3 nucleotides: TGTGCCTGGACGGGACAAAATGTCTACAATGAGCAGTTCTTC. Protein sequence: CAWTGQNVYNEQFF. The complete variable domain, with remaining parts taken from reference TRBV30 and TRBJ2-1, reads SQTIHQWPATLVQPVGSPLSLECTVEGTSNPNLYWYRQAAGRGLQLLFYSVGIGQISSEVPQNLSASRPQDRQFILSSKKLLLSDSGFYLCAWTGQNVYNEQFFGPGTRLTVL.

The table lists this clonotype with a few counts. V gene TRBV14 combines with J gene TRBJ2-7, with 7 nucleotides matching TRBD1. This CDR3 is built from 14 residues. Germline V gives CDR1 SGHDN, CDR2 FVKESK. Losses at the gene ends were 4 bases for V and 2 bases for J; bases not matched to a gene: 5. This chain's CDR3 is CASSLEGTAYEQYF. The CDR3 nucleotides are TGTGCCAGCAGCCTAGAGGGGACAGCCTACGAGCAGTACTTC.

There are many counts of this clonotype. The V gene is TRBV5-1, the J gene TRBJ2-3; TRBD2 aligns across 8 bases. CDR3 length: 17 amino acids. Trimming cost V 3 bases and J 3 bases; bases outside gene matches: 12. In germline, CDR1 is SGHRS, CDR2 YFSETQ. The CDR3 reads CASSSRGGSGTTDTQYF. For the CDR3, the DNA is TGCGCCAGCAGCTCTCGGGGGGGCAGCGGGACTACAGATACGCAGTATTTT.

This clonotype was seen at least ten times. The chain has TRBV5-4 and TRBJ2-2; 8 bases align to TRBD1. Germline CDR1 reads SGHNT; CDR2 reads YYREEE (reference sequence). The CDR3 runs to 13 residues. The trim removed 5 bases at V and 6 bases at J, leaving 3 bases unmatched. CDR3 sequence reads: CASRAGGSGELFF. The CDR3 nucleotides read TGTGCCAGCAGGGCAGGGGGCTCCGGGGAGCTGTTTTTT.